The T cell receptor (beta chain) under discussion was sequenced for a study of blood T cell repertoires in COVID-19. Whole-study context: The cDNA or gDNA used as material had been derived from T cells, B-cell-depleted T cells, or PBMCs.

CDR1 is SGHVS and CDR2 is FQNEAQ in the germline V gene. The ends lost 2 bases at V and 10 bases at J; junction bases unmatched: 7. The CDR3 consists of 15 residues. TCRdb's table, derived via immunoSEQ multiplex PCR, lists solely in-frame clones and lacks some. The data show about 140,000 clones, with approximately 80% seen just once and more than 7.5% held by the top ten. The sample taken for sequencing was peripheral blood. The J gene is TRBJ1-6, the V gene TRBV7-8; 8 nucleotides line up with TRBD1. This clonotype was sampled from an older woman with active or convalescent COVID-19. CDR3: CASSLHRGGSSPLHF. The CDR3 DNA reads TGTGCCAGCAGCTTACACAGGGGGGGAAGCTCACCCCTCCACTTT.